These 12 T cell receptor beta chains were all obtained from the same sample, sequenced in a study of shared clonotypes between healthy human individuals. Assay used: immunoSEQ multiplex PCR; TCRdb lists only in-frame clones, some missing. Counted here are 650,000 to 800,000 clones, around 70% occurring once; the ten biggest clones make up 1.8%. The material sequenced was memory CD4+ T cells sorted from blood. This sample's subset: CD45RA-negative fraction. Every receptor here comes from a woman aged 25 to 39 in good health.

The table lists this clone with a count of one. The rearrangement joins TRBV7-6 to TRBJ2-1; 10 positions agree with TRBD2. Germline CDR1 and CDR2: SGHVS and FNYEAQ. This CDR3 region has 15 residues. V dropped 2 bases and J dropped 12; count of bases not matched to a gene: 10. The CDR3 sequence is CASSLSSASGRRQFF. The CDR3, as DNA: TGTGCCAGCAGCTTAAGTAGCGCTAGCGGGAGAAGGCAGTTCTTC.

This chain joins TRBV4-1 and TRBJ2-1; 9 nucleotides match TRBD2. This CDR3 region has 18 residues. Trimming took 1 base from V and 0 from J; bases not matched to a gene: 7. Per germline, CDR1 MGHRA and CDR2 YSYEKL. CDR3: CASSQGSAGGHSYNEQFF. CDR3 nucleotides: TGCGCCAGCAGCCAAGGGTCCGCGGGAGGGCACTCCTACAATGAGCAGTTCTTC.

The gene calls are TRBV5-8 and TRBJ2-3, with D perhaps TRBD1 (5 bases). CDR1 is SGHTS, CDR2 YDEGEE, per germline. V was pared by 4 bases and J by 2 bases, with 20 bases between. The CDR3 is made up of 17 amino acids. CDR3 coding DNA: TGTGCCAGCAGCCAAGACGCCCAGGGCGGAAACACAGATACGCAGTATTTT. Protein product: CASSQDAQGGNTDTQYF.

This chain uses TRBV6-1 with TRBJ2-7; 7 nucleotides line up with TRBD2. V was pared by 2 bases and J by 4 bases, with 8 bases of the junction left unmatched. Germline V gene data show CDR1 as MNHNS and CDR2 as SASEGT. CDR3 length: 15 residues. In DNA form, the CDR3 reads TGTGCCAGCAGTGAATATGGCGGGAGTCGGTACGAGCAGTACTTC. It codes for CASSEYGGSRYEQYF.

This clone was seen more than once but under ten times. This chain connects TRBV5-1 to TRBJ2-5; 9 bases match TRBD1. The length of the CDR3 is 17 residues. J gave up 0 bases and V 0 bases, and 6 bases lay outside the gene matches. Germline V CDR1 and CDR2: SGHRS, YFSETQ. CDR3 in amino acids: CASSLVGQGSHQETQYF. CDR3 nucleotide sequence: TGCGCCAGCAGCTTGGTAGGACAGGGGTCCCACCAAGAGACCCAGTACTTC.

This clone has just a few counts. The chain joins TRBV30 to TRBJ2-5; 7 bases align to TRBD1. Germline V gene lookup returns CDR1 GTSNPN and CDR2 SVGIG (reference sequence). This CDR3 has 13 amino acids. V lost 1 base, J lost 11 bases, and 10 bases stayed unmatched. This CDR3 reads CAWSGSYQGEQYF. DNA for the CDR3: TGTGCCTGGAGTGGAAGTTACCAGGGGGAGCAGTACTTC.

The V gene is TRBV6-5, the J gene TRBJ2-5; the D gene is possibly TRBD1 (6 bases). Germline V CDR1 and CDR2: MNHEY, SVGAGI. This CDR3 is built from 13 residues. V lost 10 bases, J lost 5 bases, and 17 bases lay in between. The CDR3 coding sequence is TGTGCCACCTTTCCTGAGGGGGTGGAGACCCAGTACTTC. It codes for CATFPEGVETQYF.

V gene TRBV9 combines with J gene TRBJ2-1; the match to TRBD2 covers 13 bases. Germline V gene lookup returns CDR1 SGDLS and CDR2 YYNGEE. V trimming: 4 bases; J trimming: 4 bases; junction bases outside the gene matches: 14. This CDR3 comprises 19 residues. The CDR3 DNA sequence: TGTGCCAGCAGCTCAGGCCGTAGGACTAGCGGGAGAAGTTACAATGAGCAGTTCTTC. Translating gives CASSSGRRTSGRSYNEQFF.

This chain uses TRBV16 with TRBJ2-1; tentative D call: TRBD1 (6 bases). V was shortened by 6 bases and J by 9 bases, with 21 bases between the two germline ends. This CDR3 region has 15 residues. CDR1 and CDR2 (germline): KGHSY, FQNENV. CDR3 coding DNA: TGTGCCAGCAGTCGAAGGCAAAGGGGGTCGGGTGAGCAGTTCTTC. Its translation: CASSRRQRGSGEQFF. Full variable domain (remainder filled in from reference TRBV16 and TRBJ2-1): GEEVAQTPKHLVRGEGQKAKLYCAPIKGHSYVFWYQQVLKNEFKFLISFQNENVFDETGMPKERFSAKCLPNSPCSLEIQATKLEDSAVYFCASSRRQRGSGEQFFGPGTRLTVL.

Note on this clone: Other DNA variants within this sample encode the same CDR3. This chain uses TRBV18 with TRBJ2-1; TRBD2 matches 13 bases. Looked up from germline, CDR1 is KGHSH and CDR2 is LQKENI. V shed 3 bases, J shed 4 bases, and the junction held 3 bases outside the gene matches. The CDR3 totals 16 residues. CDR3 DNA sequence: TGTGCCAGCTCACCCGGGACTAGCGGGGATTACAATGAGCAGTTCTTC. It is translated as CASSPGTSGDYNEQFF.

This clone was counted a few times. The chain links TRBV19 to TRBJ2-5; D gene ambiguous. Germline V gene sequence: CDR1 LNHDA, CDR2 SQIVND (reference sequence). V lost 7 bases and J lost 5, with 14 bases in between. CDR3 size: 13 residues. Here the CDR3 DNA reads TGTGCCAGTAAAGCGAACTTGCGGGAGACCCAGTACTTC. It codes for CASKANLRETQYF.

J is TRBJ2-5 and V is TRBV11-2; D is unclear. The CDR3 is made up of 14 amino acids. V dropped 1 base and J dropped 2 bases, with 8 bases sitting between them. Germline values: CDR1 SGHAT, CDR2 FQNNGV. CDR3 sequence reads: CASSLGWGQETQYF. The CDR3 DNA reads TGTGCCAGCAGCTTAGGGTGGGGACAAGAGACCCAGTACTTC.